The 2 T cell receptor beta chains below were found in one sample sequenced in a study of T cells after yellow fever vaccination. Using its own MiXCR run on the 5' RACE reads, TCRdb lists one record per CDR3 protein. The sample has roughly 340,000 distinct CDR3 sequences, 8.7% seen once; the top ten hold over 15%. Sample: PBMCs, taken on the day of the first yellow fever vaccination. The receptors were gathered from a man aged 18 to 29 who received the YFV17D yellow fever vaccine.

The rearrangement links TRBV11-2 to TRBJ2-1; weak D call: TRBD1 (6 bases). CDR1 is SGHAT, CDR2 FQNNGV, per germline. This CDR3 has 17 residues. V lost 5 bases to trimming and J lost 7 bases, with 24 bases between them. CDR3 amino acids: CASSSRKYRVLKNEQFF. DNA for the CDR3: TGTGCCAGCAGCAGCAGAAAGTACAGGGTCTTGAAGAATGAGCAGTTCTTC.

This clonotype was observed a single time. This chain uses TRBV27 with TRBJ1-4, with D maybe TRBD1 (6 bases). Trimming shortened V by 0 bases and J by 7 bases, and 15 bases separated the two germline ends. CDR3 length: 16 residues. The germline CDR1 and CDR2 sequences are MNHEY and SMNVEV (reference sequence). CDR3 amino acids: CASSLSMAGTSEKLFF. CDR3 coding DNA: TGTGCCAGCAGTTTATCGATGGCCGGGACATCTGAAAAACTGTTTTTT.